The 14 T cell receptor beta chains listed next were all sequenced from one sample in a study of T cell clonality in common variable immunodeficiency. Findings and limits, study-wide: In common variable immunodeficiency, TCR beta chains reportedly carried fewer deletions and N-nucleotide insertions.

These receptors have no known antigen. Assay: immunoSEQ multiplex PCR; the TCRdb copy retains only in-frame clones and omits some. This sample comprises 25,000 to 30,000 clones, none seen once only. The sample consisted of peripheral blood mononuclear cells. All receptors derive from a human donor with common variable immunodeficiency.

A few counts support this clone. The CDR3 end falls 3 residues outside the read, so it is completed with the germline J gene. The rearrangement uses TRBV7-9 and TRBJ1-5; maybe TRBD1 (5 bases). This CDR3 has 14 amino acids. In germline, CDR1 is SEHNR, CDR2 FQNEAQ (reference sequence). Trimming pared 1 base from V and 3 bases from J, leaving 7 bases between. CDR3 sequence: CASSLGGANQPQHF. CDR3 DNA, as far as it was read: TGTGCCAGCAGCTTAGGAGGGGCCAATCAGCCC.

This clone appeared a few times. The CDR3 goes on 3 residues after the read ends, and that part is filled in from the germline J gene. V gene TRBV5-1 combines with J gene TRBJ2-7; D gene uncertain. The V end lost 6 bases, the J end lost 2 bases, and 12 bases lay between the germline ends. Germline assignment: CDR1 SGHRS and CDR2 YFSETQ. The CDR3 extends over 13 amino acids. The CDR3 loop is CASMKGSTYEQYF. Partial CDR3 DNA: TGCGCCAGCATGAAGGGTTCTACCTACGAG.

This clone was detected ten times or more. CDR3 protein: CASSAPGDIQYF. The CDR3 bases that were read are TGCGCCAGCAGCGCGCCGGGGGACATT. The rearrangement uses TRBV5-1 and TRBJ2-4, with D tentatively TRBD2 (6 bases). Read sequence stops 3 residues before the CDR3 end, and the germline J gene provides the missing end. This CDR3 spans 12 amino acids. CDR1 is SGHRS, CDR2 YFSETQ, per germline. The V end lost 4 bases, the J end lost 8 bases, and 10 bases lay between the germline ends.

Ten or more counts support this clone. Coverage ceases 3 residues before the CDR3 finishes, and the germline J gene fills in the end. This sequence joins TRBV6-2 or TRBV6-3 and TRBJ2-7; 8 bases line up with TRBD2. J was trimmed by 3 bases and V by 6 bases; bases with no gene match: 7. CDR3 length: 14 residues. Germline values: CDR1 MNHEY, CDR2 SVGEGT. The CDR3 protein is CASRPSGSSYEQYF. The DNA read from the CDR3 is TGTGCCAGCAGACCCAGCGGGAGTAGCTACGAG.

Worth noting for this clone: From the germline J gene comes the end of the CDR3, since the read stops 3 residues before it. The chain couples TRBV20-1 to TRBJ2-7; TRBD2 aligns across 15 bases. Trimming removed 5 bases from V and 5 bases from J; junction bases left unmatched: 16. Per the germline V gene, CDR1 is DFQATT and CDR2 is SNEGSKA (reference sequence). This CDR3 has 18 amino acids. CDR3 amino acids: CSAQLLRGGTSGRHEQYF. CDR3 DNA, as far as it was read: TGCAGTGCTCAGCTTCTTCGCGGCGGGACTAGCGGGAGGCACGAG.

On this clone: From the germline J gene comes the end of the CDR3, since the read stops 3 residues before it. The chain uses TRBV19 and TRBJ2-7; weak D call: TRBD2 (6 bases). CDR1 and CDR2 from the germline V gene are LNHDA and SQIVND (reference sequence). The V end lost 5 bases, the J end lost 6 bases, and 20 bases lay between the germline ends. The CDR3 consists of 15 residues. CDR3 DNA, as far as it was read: TGTGCCAGTAGTTTTGGGACTGGATCCCCTTCCGAG. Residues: CASSFGTGSPSE. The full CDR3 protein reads CASSFGTGSPSEQYF.

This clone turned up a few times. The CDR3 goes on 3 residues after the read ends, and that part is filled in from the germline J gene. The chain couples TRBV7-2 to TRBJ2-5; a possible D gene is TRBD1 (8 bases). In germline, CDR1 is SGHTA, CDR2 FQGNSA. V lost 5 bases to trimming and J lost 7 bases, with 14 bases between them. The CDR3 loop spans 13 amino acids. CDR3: CASSVDREGTQYF. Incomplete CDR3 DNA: TGTGCCAGCAGCGTGGACAGGGAGGGGACC.

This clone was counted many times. CDR3 in amino acids: CASSMTQGRYEQYF. The DNA read from the CDR3 is TGTGCCAGTAGTATGACCCAGGGTCGGTACGAG. J is TRBJ2-7 and V is TRBV19; D might be TRBD1 (5 bases). The CDR3 end is not reached by the read, which stops 3 residues before it; the germline J gene fills it in. V shed 3 bases and J shed 4 bases, with 13 bases lying between them. Germline V gene data show CDR1 as LNHDA and CDR2 as SQIVND (reference sequence). This CDR3 is 14 amino acids long.

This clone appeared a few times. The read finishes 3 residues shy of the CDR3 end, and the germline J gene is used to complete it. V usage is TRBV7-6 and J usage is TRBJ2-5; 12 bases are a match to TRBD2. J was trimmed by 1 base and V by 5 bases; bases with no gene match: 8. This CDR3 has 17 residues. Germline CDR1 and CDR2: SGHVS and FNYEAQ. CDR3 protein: CASSPRTSGNFQETQYF. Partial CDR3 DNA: TGTGCCAGCAGCCCGAGGACTAGCGGGAACTTCCAAGAGACC.

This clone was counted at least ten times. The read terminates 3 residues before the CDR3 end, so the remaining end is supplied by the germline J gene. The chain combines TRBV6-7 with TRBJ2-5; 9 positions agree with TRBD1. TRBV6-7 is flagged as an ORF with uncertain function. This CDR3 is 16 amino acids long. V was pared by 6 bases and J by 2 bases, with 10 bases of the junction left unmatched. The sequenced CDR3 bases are TGTGCCAGCAGAACCGGGACAGGGAGACGGCAAGAGACC. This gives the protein CASRTGTGRRQET. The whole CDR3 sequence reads CASRTGTGRRQETQYF.

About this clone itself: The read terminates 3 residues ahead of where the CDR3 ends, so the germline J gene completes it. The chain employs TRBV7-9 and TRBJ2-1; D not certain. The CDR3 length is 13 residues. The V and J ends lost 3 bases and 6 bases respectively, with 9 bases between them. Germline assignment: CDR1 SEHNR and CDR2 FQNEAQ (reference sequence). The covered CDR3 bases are TGTGCCAGCAGCTTTCCCTCAGGCAATGAG. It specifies CASSFPSGNE. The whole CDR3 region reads CASSFPSGNEQFF. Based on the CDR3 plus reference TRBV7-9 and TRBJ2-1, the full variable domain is DTGVSQNPRHKITKRGQNVTFRCDPISEHNRLYWYRQTLGQGPEFLTYFQNEAQLEKSRLLSDRFSAERPKGSFSTLEIQRTEQGDSAMYLCASSFPSGNEQFFGPGTRLTVL.

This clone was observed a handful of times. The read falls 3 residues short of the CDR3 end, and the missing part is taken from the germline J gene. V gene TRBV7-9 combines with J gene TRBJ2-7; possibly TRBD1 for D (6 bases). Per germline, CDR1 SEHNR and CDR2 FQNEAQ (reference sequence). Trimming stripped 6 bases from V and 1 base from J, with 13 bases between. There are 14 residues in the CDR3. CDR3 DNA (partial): TGTGCCAGCAGTGCAGGACAGTATTCCTACGAG. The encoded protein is CASSAGQYSYE. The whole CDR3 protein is CASSAGQYSYEQYF.

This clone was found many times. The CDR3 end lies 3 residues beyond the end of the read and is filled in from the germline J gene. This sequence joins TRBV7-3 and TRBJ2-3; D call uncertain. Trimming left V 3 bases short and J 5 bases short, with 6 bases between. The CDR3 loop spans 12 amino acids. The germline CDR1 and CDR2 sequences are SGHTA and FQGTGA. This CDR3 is CASSFSGDTQYF. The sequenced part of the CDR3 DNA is TGTGCCAGCAGCTTCTCGGGAGATACG.

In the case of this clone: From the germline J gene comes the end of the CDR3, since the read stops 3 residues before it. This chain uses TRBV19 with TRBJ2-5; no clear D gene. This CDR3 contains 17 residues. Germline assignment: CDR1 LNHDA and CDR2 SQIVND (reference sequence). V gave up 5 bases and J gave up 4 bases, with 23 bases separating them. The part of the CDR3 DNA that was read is TGTGCCAGTAGTCCGACCTTAATATACGCGGCCCTAGAGACC. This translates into CASSPTLIYAALET. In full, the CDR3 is CASSPTLIYAALETQYF.